The rows below give T cell receptor beta chains drawn from one sample of a study of T cells in Graves' hyperthyroidism and ophthalmopathy. From the multiplex PCR reads, TCRdb called clonotypes with MiXCR, one entry per CDR3 protein. The table lists roughly 500,000 distinct CDR3 sequences, 40% to 55% of them singletons. Sequenced sample: peripheral blood or thyroid tissue (not recorded which). The receptors shown here come from an adult woman with Graves' disease, either hyperthyroidism or ophthalmopathy (not recorded which). Both conserved end residues are part of each CDR3. A D gene is named only where the DNA matches it firmly. Size tells how often a clone was seen (once, few, many) or the class of an expanded clone, and some rows leave it out.

CDR3aa: CSVPSGVRGYGYTF
CDR3nt: TGCAGCGTTCCTTCGGGGGTACGAGGCTATGGCTACACCTTC
j_gene: TRBJ1-2
v_gene: TRBV29-1
len: 14
d_gene: NA
abundance: NA

CDR3aa: CSAGDRGFYEQYF
CDR3nt: TGCAGTGCTGGTGACAGGGGGTTCTACGAGCAGTACTTC
j_gene: TRBJ2-7
v_gene: TRBV20-1
len: 13
d_gene: TRBD1
abundance: NA

CDR3aa: CASSGRGLHEKLFF
CDR3nt: TGTGCCAGCAGTGGCAGGGGACTTCATGAAAAACTGTTTTTT
j_gene: TRBJ1-4
v_gene: TRBV6-1
len: 14
d_gene: NA
abundance: many

CDR3aa: CAISEQTGFGYGYTF
CDR3nt: TGTGCCATCAGTGAGCAGACAGGGTTCGGCTATGGCTACACCTTC
j_gene: TRBJ1-2
v_gene: TRBV10-3
len: 15
d_gene: TRBD1
abundance: NA

CDR3aa: CASSFTEGNQPQHF
CDR3nt: TGTGCCAGCAGTTTTACGGAGGGCAATCAGCCCCAGCATTTT
j_gene: TRBJ1-5
v_gene: TRBV12-3/TRBV12-4
len: 14
d_gene: NA
abundance: NA

CDR3aa: CASSGLWGWGYTF
CDR3nt: TGTGCCAGCAGCGGGCTTTGGGGTTGGGGCTACACCTTC
j_gene: TRBJ1-2
v_gene: TRBV14
len: 13
d_gene: NA
abundance: once

CDR3aa: CASSHLESGETQYF
CDR3nt: TGTGCCAGCAGCCACTTGGAGAGTGGAGAGACCCAGTACTTC
j_gene: TRBJ2-5
v_gene: TRBV14
len: 14
d_gene: NA
abundance: many

CDR3aa: CSARGVGEAFF
CDR3nt: TGCAGCGCCCGGGGGGTCGGTGAAGCTTTCTTT
j_gene: TRBJ1-1
v_gene: TRBV29-1
len: 11
d_gene: NA
abundance: NA

CDR3aa: CASTLPVTEETQYF
CDR3nt: TGTGCCAGCACCCTTCCGGTGACCGAAGAGACCCAGTACTTC
j_gene: TRBJ2-5
v_gene: TRBV7-9
len: 14
d_gene: NA
abundance: NA

CDR3aa: CASSSRKGYEQYF
CDR3nt: TGTGCCAGCAGCTCACGTAAGGGTTACGAGCAGTACTTC
j_gene: TRBJ2-7
v_gene: TRBV7-6
len: 13
d_gene: NA
abundance: many

CDR3aa: CASSLWLGELFF
CDR3nt: TGTGCCAGCAGCTTATGGCTCGGGGAGCTGTTTTTT
j_gene: TRBJ2-2
v_gene: TRBV7-2
len: 12
d_gene: NA
abundance: NA

CDR3aa: CSAKSGPIYEQYF
CDR3nt: TGCAGTGCTAAGAGCGGGCCGATCTACGAGCAGTACTTC
j_gene: TRBJ2-7
v_gene: TRBV20-1
len: 13
d_gene: NA
abundance: few

CDR3aa: CASRPRVHEQYF
CDR3nt: TGTGCCAGCAGGCCCAGGGTTCACGAGCAGTACTTC
j_gene: TRBJ2-7
v_gene: TRBV2
len: 12
d_gene: NA
abundance: NA

CDR3aa: CASSLVFREERETQYF
CDR3nt: TGTGCCAGCAGCTTAGTGTTCAGGGAGGAGAGAGAGACCCAGTACTTC
j_gene: TRBJ2-5
v_gene: TRBV7-8
len: 16
d_gene: NA
abundance: NA

CDR3aa: CASSKFDSRNQPQHF
CDR3nt: TGTGCCAGCAGCAAGTTCGACAGTCGCAATCAGCCCCAGCATTTT
j_gene: TRBJ1-5
v_gene: TRBV7-8
len: 15
d_gene: NA
abundance: NA

CDR3aa: CSARAEGQPQHF
CDR3nt: TGCAGTGCTAGGGCCGAGGGGCAGCCCCAGCATTTT
j_gene: TRBJ1-5
v_gene: TRBV20-1
len: 12
d_gene: NA
abundance: NA

CDR3aa: CASMTGANYGYTF
CDR3nt: TGTGCCAGCATGACAGGGGCGAACTATGGCTACACCTTC
j_gene: TRBJ1-2
v_gene: TRBV9
len: 13
d_gene: TRBD1
abundance: many

CDR3aa: CATSDRWSYTF
CDR3nt: TGTGCCACCAGTGATAGGTGGAGCTACACCTTC
j_gene: TRBJ1-2
v_gene: TRBV24-1
len: 11
d_gene: NA
abundance: NA

CDR3aa: CSAPPLTSGRHEQYF
CDR3nt: TGCAGTGCCCCACCTTTGACTAGCGGGAGGCACGAGCAGTACTTC
j_gene: TRBJ2-7
v_gene: TRBV20-1
len: 15
d_gene: TRBD2
abundance: NA

CDR3aa: CASSRRQGDPRATNEKLFF
CDR3nt: TGTGCCAGCTCACGGAGACAGGGTGATCCTAGAGCAACTAATGAAAAACTGTTTTTT
j_gene: TRBJ1-4
v_gene: TRBV2
len: 19
d_gene: TRBD1
abundance: NA

CDR3aa: CASSLHDPTVGELFF
CDR3nt: TGTGCCAGCAGCTTACATGACCCGACGGTCGGGGAGCTGTTTTTT
j_gene: TRBJ2-2
v_gene: TRBV11-1
len: 15
d_gene: NA
abundance: NA

CDR3aa: CASSFTAGSGNTIYF
CDR3nt: TGTGCCAGCAGTTTCACGGCGGGCTCTGGAAACACCATATATTTT
j_gene: TRBJ1-3
v_gene: TRBV7-2
len: 15
d_gene: NA
abundance: NA

CDR3aa: CSARDNGDRETQYF
CDR3nt: TGCAGTGCTAGAGATAATGGCGATCGGGAGACCCAGTACTTC
j_gene: TRBJ2-5
v_gene: TRBV20-1
len: 14
d_gene: NA
abundance: NA

CDR3aa: CASSKLGRPITEAFF
CDR3nt: TGCGCCAGCAGTAAACTTGGACGGCCGATAACTGAAGCTTTCTTT
j_gene: TRBJ1-1
v_gene: TRBV5-1
len: 15
d_gene: NA
abundance: NA

CDR3aa: CSAGGELASNTGELFF
CDR3nt: TGCAGTGCCGGGGGGGAACTAGCTTCGAACACCGGGGAGCTGTTTTTT
j_gene: TRBJ2-2
v_gene: TRBV20-1
len: 16
d_gene: TRBD2
abundance: NA